Described below is a single T cell receptor (beta chain) sequence and its context. Its antigen remains unknown. This sample stems from a study of cytomegalovirus exposure and HLA in healthy donors. Study-level results: The tendency of first-cohort TCR clusters to co-occur in the roughly 130 validation repertoires emerged from a later analysis. According to reports, the classifier identified cytomegalovirus status with high specificity and sensitivity.

The V segment lost 0 bases and the J segment 7 bases; nucleotides outside the gene matches: 7. This CDR3 has 15 residues. Germline CDR1 and CDR2: MGHRA and YSYEKL. Separate from the approximately 650-subject first cohort, the roughly 110-subject validation cohort was the one that the donors belonged to. Here immunoSEQ multiplex PCR was the method, and the copy in TCRdb shows in-frame clones only, minus some. This table holds about 49,000 clones, 94% found once. Sequencing was performed on PBMCs. The chain recombines TRBV4-1 with TRBJ1-2; 8 bases match TRBD1. The source of this sequence is a woman between 18 and 29 years old in good health and CMV-seropositive. The CDR3 spells CASSQDVSRGPGYTF. The CDR3 region has the DNA TGCGCCAGCAGCCAAGATGTCTCCAGGGGGCCTGGCTACACCTTC.